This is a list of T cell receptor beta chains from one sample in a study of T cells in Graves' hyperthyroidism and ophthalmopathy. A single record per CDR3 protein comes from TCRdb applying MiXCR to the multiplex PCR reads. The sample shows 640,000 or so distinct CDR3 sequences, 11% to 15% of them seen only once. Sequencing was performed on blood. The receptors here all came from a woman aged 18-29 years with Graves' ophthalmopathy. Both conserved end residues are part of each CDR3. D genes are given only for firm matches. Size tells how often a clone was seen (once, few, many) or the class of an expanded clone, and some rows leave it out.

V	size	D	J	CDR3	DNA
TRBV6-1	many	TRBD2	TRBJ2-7	CASSYGSGGEQYF	TGTGCCAGCAGTTACGGATCCGGGGGGGAGCAGTACTTC
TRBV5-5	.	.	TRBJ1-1	CASSLLPEGGLGAFF	TGTGCCAGCAGCTTGCTTCCTGAGGGGGGTTTAGGGGCTTTCTTT
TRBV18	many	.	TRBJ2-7	CASSPRNRETYEQYF	TGTGCCAGCTCACCACGGAACAGGGAGACCTACGAGCAGTACTTC
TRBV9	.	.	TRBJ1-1	CASSVGGMNTEAFF	TGTGCCAGCAGCGTAGGGGGGATGAACACTGAAGCTTTCTTT
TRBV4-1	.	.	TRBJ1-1	CASSQVGRGDTEAFF	TGCGCCAGCAGCCAAGTAGGGCGGGGGGACACTGAAGCTTTCTTT
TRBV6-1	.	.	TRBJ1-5	CASSPRWGANQPQHF	TGTGCCAGCAGTCCTAGGTGGGGGGCAAATCAGCCCCAGCATTTT
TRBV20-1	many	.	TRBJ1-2	CSARDRRRTNYGYTF	TGCAGTGCTAGAGATCGAAGGAGGACTAACTATGGCTACACCTTC
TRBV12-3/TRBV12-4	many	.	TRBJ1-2	CAIQAIYGYTF	TGTGCCATTCAGGCGATATATGGCTACACCTTC
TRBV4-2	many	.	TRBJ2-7	CAVDWPSYEQYF	TGTGCCGTGGATTGGCCTTCCTACGAGCAGTACTTC
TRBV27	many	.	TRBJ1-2	CASSWRGDQGYGYTF	TGTGCCAGCAGTTGGAGGGGGGACCAGGGCTATGGCTACACCTTC
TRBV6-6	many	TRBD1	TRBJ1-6	CASSYGVDRGNSPLHF	TGTGCCAGCAGTTACGGTGTCGACAGGGGTAATTCACCCCTCCACTTT
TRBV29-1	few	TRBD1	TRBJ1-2	CSVDLQGAPGYTF	TGCAGCGTTGACCTACAGGGGGCGCCTGGCTACACCTTC
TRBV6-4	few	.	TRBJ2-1	CASSARSVTDYNEQFF	TGTGCCAGCAGTGCCCGGTCGGTTACCGATTACAATGAGCAGTTCTTC
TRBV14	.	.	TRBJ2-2	CASSQEDGSGELFF	TGTGCCAGCAGCCAAGAAGACGGTTCCGGGGAGCTGTTTTTT
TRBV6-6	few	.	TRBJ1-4	CASSYEAGVNEKLFF	TGTGCCAGCAGTTACGAAGCAGGAGTTAATGAAAAACTGTTTTTT
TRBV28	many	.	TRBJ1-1	CASSTPTDTEAFF	TGTGCCAGCAGTACCCCTACGGACACTGAAGCTTTCTTT
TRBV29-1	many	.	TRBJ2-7	CSVGMWPPYEQYF	TGCAGCGTTGGTATGTGGCCACCCTACGAGCAGTACTTC
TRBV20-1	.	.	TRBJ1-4	CSARALGGGPGKLFF	TGCAGTGCTAGAGCCCTTGGGGGGGGCCCCGGAAAACTGTTTTTT
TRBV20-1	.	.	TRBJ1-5	CSAIQGNSNQPQHF	TGCAGTGCTATCCAGGGTAATAGCAATCAGCCCCAGCATTTT
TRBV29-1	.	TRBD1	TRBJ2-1	CSSRDSYNEQFF	TGTTCCTCTCGGGACAGCTACAATGAGCAGTTCTTC
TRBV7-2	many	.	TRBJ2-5	CASSSGTSTPQYF	TGTGCCAGCAGCTCAGGGACATCTACCCCCCAGTACTTC
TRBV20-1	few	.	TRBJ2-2	CSAEGGVYTGELFF	TGCAGTGCCGAAGGGGGTGTGTACACCGGGGAGCTGTTTTTT
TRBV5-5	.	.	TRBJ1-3	CASSPSGLGGSGNTIYF	TGTGCCAGCAGCCCCTCGGGGTTGGGAGGCTCGGGAAACACCATATATTTT
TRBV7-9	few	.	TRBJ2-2	CASSPREAGELFF	TGTGCCAGCAGCCCTCGGGAAGCCGGGGAGCTGTTTTTT
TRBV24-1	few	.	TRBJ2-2	CATSDSVGGVFTGELFF	TGTGCCACCAGTGATTCAGTAGGTGGGGTGTTCACCGGGGAGCTGTTTTTT
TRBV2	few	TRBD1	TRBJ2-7	CASSEGDRAINYEQYF	TGTGCCAGCAGTGAAGGGGACAGGGCAATTAACTACGAGCAGTACTTC
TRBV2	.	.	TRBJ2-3	CASRNYPSTDTQYF	TGTGCCAGCAGAAACTACCCTAGCACAGATACGCAGTATTTT
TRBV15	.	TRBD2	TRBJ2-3	CATSSPRLAGFGDTQYF	TGTGCCACCAGCTCCCCCCGACTAGCGGGATTCGGAGATACGCAGTATTTT
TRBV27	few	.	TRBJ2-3	CASSFRTDRTDTQYF	TGTGCCAGCAGTTTCCGGACAGATCGCACAGATACGCAGTATTTT